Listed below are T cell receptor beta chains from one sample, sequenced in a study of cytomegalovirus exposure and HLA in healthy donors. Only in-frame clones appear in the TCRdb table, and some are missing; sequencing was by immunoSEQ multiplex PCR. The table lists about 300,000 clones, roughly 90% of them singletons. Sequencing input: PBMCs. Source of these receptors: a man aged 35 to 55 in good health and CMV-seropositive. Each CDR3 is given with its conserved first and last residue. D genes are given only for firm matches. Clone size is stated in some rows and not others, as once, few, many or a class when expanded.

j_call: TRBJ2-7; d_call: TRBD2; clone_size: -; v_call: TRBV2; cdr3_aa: CASSEEGALRLAGTYEQYF; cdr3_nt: TGTGCCAGCAGTGAAGAAGGAGCCCTACGACTAGCGGGGACCTACGAGCAGTACTTC
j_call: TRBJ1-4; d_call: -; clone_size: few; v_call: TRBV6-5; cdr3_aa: CASSSQGRKLFF; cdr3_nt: TGTGCCAGCAGTTCCCAGGGGCGGAAACTGTTTTTT
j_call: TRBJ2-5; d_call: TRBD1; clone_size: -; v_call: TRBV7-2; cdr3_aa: CASSPPWGDRVRGQETQYF; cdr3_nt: TGTGCCAGCAGCCCCCCGTGGGGGGACAGGGTGAGGGGGCAAGAGACCCAGTACTTC
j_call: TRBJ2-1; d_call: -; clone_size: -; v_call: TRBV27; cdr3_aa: CASSTHNQGSTYNEQFF; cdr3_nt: TGTGCCAGCAGCACCCATAACCAGGGGAGTACCTACAATGAGCAGTTCTTC
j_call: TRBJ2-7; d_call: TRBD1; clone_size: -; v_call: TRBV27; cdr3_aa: CASRDRGLYEQYF; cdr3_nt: TGTGCCAGCAGGGACAGGGGACTCTACGAGCAGTACTTC
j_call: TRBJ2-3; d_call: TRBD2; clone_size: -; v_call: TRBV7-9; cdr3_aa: CASTRLAGATDTQYF; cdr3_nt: TGTGCCAGCACCCGACTAGCGGGAGCCACAGATACGCAGTATTTT
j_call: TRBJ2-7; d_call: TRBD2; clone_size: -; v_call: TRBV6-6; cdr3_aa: CASSYGLAGTSGQYF; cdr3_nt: TGTGCCAGCAGTTACGGCCTAGCGGGGACCTCCGGGCAGTACTTC
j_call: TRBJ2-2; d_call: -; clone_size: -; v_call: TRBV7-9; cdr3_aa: CASRRTENTGELFF; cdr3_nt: TGTGCCAGCAGGCGGACAGAGAACACCGGGGAGCTGTTTTTT
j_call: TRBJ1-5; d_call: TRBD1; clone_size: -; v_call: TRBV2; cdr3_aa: CASDHRGRVDQPQHF; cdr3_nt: TGTGCCAGCGACCACAGGGGGCGAGTGGATCAGCCCCAGCATTTT
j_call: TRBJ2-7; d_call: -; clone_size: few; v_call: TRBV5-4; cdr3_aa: CASSSKQGYEQYF; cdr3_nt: TGTGCCAGCAGCTCTAAACAGGGCTACGAGCAGTACTTC
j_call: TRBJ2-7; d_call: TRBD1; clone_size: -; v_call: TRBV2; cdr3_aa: CASGRLGQGTGEQYF; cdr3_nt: TGTGCCAGCGGCCGCCTGGGACAGGGAACGGGCGAGCAGTACTTC
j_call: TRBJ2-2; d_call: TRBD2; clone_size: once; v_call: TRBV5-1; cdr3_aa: CASSFGLASGELFF; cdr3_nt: TGCGCCAGCAGCTTCGGACTAGCGTCCGGGGAGCTGTTTTTT
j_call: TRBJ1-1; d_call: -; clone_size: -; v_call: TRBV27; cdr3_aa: CASSASGVLNTEAFF; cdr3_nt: TGTGCCAGCAGTGCGTCAGGGGTTTTGAACACTGAAGCTTTCTTT
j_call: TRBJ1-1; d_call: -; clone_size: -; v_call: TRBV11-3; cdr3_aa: CASSSPGTAEAFF; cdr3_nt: TGTGCCAGCAGCTCCCCCGGAACAGCTGAAGCTTTCTTT
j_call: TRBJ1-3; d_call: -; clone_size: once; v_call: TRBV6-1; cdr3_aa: CASSDGPSSGNTIYF; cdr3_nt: TGTGCCAGCAGTGATGGGCCCAGCTCTGGAAACACCATATATTTT
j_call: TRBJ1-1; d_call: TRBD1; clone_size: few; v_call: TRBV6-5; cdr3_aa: CASRLHRGLNTEAFF; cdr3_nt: TGTGCCAGCAGATTACACAGGGGGCTGAACACTGAAGCTTTCTTT
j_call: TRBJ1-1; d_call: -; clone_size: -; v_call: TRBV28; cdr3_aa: CASSPGDQNTEAFF; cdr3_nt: TGTGCCAGCAGTCCAGGGGATCAGAACACTGAAGCTTTCTTT
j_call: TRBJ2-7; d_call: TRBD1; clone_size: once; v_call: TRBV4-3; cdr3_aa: CASSQGRQGGSYEQYF; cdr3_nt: TGCGCCAGCAGCCAAGGAAGACAGGGGGGGTCCTACGAGCAGTACTTC
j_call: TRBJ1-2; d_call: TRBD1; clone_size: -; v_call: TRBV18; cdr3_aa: CASLPGQGYYGYTF; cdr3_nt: TGTGCCAGCTTACCGGGACAGGGGTACTATGGCTACACCTTC
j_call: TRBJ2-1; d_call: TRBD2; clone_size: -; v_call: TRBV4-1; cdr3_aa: CASSQGLAGFDEQFF; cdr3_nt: TGCGCCAGCAGCCAGGGACTAGCGGGATTCGATGAGCAGTTCTTC
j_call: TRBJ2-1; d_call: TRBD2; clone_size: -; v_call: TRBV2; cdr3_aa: CASSGLAGGYSYNEQFF; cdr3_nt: TGTGCCAGCAGCGGACTAGCGGGGGGATACTCCTACAATGAGCAGTTCTTC
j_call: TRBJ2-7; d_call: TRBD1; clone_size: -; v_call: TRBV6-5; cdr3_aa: CASSYGTGGDRYEQYF; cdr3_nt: TGTGCCAGCAGTTACGGGACAGGGGGCGACCGCTACGAGCAGTACTTC
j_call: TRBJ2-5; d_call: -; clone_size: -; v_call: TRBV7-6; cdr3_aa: CASSFPGWETQYF; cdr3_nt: TGTGCCAGCAGCTTCCCCGGGTGGGAGACCCAGTACTTC
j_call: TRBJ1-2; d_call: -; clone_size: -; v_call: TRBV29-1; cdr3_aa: CSVEDRQHGYTF; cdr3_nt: TGCAGCGTTGAAGATCGACAGCATGGCTACACCTTC
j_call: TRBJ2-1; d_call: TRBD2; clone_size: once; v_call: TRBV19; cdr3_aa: CASSTRTSGSADEQFF; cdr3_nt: TGTGCCAGTAGTACCCGGACTAGCGGGAGTGCGGATGAGCAGTTCTTC
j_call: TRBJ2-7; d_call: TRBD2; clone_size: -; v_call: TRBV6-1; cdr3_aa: CASSEAGRGAGRLGEQYF; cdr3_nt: TGTGCCAGCAGTGAAGCGGGTCGGGGAGCGGGACGTCTAGGAGAGCAGTACTTC
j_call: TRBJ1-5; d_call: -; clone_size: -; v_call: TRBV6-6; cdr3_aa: CASSYVVNQPQHF; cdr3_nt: TGTGCCAGCAGTTACGTAGTGAATCAGCCCCAGCATTTT
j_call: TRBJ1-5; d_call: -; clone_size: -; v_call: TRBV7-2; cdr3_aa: CASSLARNQPQHF; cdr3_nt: TGTGCCAGCAGCTTAGCGCGGAATCAGCCCCAGCATTTT
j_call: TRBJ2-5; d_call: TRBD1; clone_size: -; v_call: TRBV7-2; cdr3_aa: CASSRQGAQETQYF; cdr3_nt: TGTGCCAGCAGCCGACAGGGGGCACAAGAGACCCAGTACTTC
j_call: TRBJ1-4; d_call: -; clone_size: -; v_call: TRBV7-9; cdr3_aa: CASSPRQATNEKLFF; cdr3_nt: TGTGCCAGCAGCCCCCGACAGGCAACTAATGAAAAACTGTTTTTT
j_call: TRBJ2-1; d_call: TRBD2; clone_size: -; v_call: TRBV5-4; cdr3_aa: CASSTRTSGTYNEQFF; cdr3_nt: TGTGCCAGCAGCACCCGGACTAGCGGTACCTACAATGAGCAGTTCTTC
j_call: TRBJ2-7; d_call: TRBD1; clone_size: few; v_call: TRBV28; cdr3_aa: CASRRDSYEQYF; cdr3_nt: TGTGCCAGCAGAAGGGACAGTTACGAGCAGTACTTC
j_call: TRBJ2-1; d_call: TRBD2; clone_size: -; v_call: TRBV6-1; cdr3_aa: CASSETRWTSGIYNEQFF; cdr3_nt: TGTGCCAGCAGTGAGACTCGGTGGACTAGCGGGATTTACAATGAGCAGTTCTTC
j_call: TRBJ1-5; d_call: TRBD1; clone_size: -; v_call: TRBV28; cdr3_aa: CASSERQGWNQPQHF; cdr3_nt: TGTGCCAGCAGCGAAAGACAGGGTTGGAATCAGCCCCAGCATTTT
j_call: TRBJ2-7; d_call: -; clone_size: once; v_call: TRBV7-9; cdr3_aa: CASSLGQLEREQYF; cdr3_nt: TGTGCCAGCAGCTTAGGACAGCTGGAAAGGGAGCAGTACTTC
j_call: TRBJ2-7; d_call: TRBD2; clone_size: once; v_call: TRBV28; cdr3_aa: CATRLAGGYEQYF; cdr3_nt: TGTGCCACCCGACTAGCGGGAGGATACGAGCAGTACTTC
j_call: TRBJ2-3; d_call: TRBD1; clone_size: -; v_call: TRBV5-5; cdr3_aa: CASSLGQGVDTQYF; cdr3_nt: TGTGCCAGCAGCTTGGGACAGGGGGTGGATACGCAGTATTTT
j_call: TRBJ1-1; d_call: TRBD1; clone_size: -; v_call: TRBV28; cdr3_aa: CASSPTGGDTEAFF; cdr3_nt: TGTGCCAGCAGTCCTACAGGGGGGGACACTGAAGCTTTCTTT
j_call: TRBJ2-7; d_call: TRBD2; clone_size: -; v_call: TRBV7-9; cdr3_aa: CASSEGLAGYEQYF; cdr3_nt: TGTGCCAGCAGCGAGGGACTAGCGGGGTACGAGCAGTACTTC
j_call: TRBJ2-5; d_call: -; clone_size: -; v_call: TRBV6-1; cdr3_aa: CASRQGYETQYF; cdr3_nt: TGTGCCAGCAGGCAGGGTTATGAGACCCAGTACTTC
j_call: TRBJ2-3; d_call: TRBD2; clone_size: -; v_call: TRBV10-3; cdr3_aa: CAISESGGRSTDTQYF; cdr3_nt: TGTGCCATCAGTGAGTCGGGAGGGAGGAGCACAGATACGCAGTATTTT
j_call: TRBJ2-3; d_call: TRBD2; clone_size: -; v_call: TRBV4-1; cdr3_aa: CASSQDIAGATDTQYF; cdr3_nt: TGCGCCAGCAGCCAAGATATAGCGGGGGCCACAGATACGCAGTATTTT
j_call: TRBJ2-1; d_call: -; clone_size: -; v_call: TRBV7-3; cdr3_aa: CASSLGLPGYNEQFF; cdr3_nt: TGTGCCAGCAGCTTAGGGCTACCAGGCTACAATGAGCAGTTCTTC
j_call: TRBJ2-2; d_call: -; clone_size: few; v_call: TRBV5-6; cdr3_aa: CASSLRHWNTGELFF; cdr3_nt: TGTGCCAGCAGCCTGAGGCACTGGAACACCGGGGAGCTGTTTTTT
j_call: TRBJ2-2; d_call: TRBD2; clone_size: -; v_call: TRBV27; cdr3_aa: CASSLREGTGELFF; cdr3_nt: TGTGCCAGCAGTTTGCGGGAGGGCACCGGGGAGCTGTTTTTT
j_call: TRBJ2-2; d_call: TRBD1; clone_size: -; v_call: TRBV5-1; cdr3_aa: CASSLDGQGSGELFF; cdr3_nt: TGCGCCAGCAGCTTGGATGGACAGGGTTCTGGGGAGCTGTTTTTT
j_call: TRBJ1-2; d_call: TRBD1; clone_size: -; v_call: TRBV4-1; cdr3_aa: CASSQLGTGGGYTF; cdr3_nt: TGCGCCAGCAGCCAACTAGGGACAGGTGGTGGCTACACCTTC
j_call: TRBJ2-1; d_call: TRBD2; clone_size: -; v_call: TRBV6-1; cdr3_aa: CASSLAGPAGEQFF; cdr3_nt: TGTGCCAGCAGTTTAGCGGGACCCGCAGGTGAGCAGTTCTTC
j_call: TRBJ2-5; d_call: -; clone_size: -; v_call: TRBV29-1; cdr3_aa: CSGTWTVQETQYF; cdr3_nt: TGCAGCGGAACTTGGACAGTCCAAGAGACCCAGTACTTC
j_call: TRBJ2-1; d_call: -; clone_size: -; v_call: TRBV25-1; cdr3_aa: CASSPGWNEQFF; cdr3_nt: TGTGCCAGCAGTCCAGGGTGGAATGAGCAGTTCTTC
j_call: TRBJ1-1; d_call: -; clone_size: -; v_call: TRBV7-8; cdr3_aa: CASSLARKTEAFF; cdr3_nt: TGTGCCAGCAGCTTAGCGCGGAAGACTGAAGCTTTCTTT
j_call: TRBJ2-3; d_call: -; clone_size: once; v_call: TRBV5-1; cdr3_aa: CASSFWREDTQYF; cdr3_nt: TGCGCCAGCAGCTTTTGGAGAGAAGATACGCAGTATTTT
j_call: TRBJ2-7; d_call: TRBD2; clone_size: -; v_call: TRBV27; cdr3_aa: CASSTTRAGLAGVYEQYF; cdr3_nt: TGTGCCAGCAGCACAACAAGGGCCGGACTAGCGGGAGTATACGAGCAGTACTTC
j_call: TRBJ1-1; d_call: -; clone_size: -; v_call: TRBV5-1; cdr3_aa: CASSLALQGNTEAFF; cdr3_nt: TGCGCCAGCAGCTTGGCCTTGCAGGGCAACACTGAAGCTTTCTTT
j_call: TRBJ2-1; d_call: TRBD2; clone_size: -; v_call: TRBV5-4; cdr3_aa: CASRLAGGTYNEQFF; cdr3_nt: TGTGCCAGCAGGCTAGCGGGAGGTACCTACAATGAGCAGTTCTTC